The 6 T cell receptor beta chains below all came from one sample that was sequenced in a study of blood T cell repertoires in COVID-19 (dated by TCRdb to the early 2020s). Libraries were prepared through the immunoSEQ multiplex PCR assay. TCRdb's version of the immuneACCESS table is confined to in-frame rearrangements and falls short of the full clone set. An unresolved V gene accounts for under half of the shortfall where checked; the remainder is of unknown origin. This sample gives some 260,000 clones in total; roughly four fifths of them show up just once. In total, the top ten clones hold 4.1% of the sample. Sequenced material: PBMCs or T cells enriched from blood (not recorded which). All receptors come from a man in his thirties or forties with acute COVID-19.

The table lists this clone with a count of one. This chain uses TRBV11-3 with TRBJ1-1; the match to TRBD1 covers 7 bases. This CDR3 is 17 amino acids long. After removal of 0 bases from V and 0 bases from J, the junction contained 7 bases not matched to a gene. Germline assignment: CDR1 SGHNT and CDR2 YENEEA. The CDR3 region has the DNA TGTGCCAGCAGCTTAGATCCCGGGACAGCTTTGAACACTGAAGCTTTCTTT. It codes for CASSLDPGTALNTEAFF. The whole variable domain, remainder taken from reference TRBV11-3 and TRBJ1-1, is EAGVVQSPRYKIIEKKQPVAFWCNPISGHNTLYWYLQNLGQGPELLIRYENEEAVDDSQLPKDRFSAERLKGVDSTLKIQPAELGDSAVYLCASSLDPGTALNTEAFFGQGTRLTVV.

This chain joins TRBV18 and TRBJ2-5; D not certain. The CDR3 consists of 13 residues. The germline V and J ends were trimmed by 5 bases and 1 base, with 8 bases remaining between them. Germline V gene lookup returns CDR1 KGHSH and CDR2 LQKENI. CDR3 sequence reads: CASSASLQETQYF. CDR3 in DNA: TGTGCCAGCTCAGCTAGTCTCCAAGAGACCCAGTACTTC.

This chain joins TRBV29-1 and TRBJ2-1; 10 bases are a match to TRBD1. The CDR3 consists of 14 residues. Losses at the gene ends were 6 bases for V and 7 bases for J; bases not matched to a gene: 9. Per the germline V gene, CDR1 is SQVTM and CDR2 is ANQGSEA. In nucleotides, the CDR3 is TGCAGCGTCGCAGACGGACAGGGGGGTAATGAGCAGTTCTTC. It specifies CSVADGQGGNEQFF.

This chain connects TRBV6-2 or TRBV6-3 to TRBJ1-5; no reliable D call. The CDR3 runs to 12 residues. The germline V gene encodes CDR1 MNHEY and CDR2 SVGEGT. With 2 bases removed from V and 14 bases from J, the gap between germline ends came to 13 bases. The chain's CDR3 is CASSYVPGLKHF. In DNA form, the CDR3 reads TGTGCCAGCAGTTACGTACCGGGGTTGAAGCATTTT.

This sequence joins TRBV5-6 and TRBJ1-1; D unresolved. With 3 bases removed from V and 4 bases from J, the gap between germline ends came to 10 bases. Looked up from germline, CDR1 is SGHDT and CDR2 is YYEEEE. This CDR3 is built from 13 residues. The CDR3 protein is CASSWAVGTEAFF. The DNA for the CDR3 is TGTGCCAGCAGCTGGGCCGTCGGCACTGAAGCTTTCTTT.

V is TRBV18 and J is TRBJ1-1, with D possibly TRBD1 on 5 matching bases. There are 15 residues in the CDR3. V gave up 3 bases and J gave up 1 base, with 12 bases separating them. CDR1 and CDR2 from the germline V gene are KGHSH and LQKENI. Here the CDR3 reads CASSPGFRGNTEAFF. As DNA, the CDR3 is TGTGCCAGCTCACCCGGTTTTAGGGGGAACACTGAAGCTTTCTTT.